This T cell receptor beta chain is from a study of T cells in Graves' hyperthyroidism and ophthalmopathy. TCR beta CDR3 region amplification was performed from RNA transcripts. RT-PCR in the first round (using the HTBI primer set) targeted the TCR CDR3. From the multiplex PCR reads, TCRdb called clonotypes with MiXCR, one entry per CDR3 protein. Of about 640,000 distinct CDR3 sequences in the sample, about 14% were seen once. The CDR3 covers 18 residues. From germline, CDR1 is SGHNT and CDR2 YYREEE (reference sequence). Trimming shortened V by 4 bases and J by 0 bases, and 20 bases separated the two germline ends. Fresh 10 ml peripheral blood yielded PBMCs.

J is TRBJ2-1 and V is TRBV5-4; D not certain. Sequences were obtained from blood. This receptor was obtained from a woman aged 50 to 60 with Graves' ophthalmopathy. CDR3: CASSPPPRAESSYNEQFF. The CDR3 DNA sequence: TGTGCCAGCAGCCCACCGCCTCGGGCGGAGAGCTCCTACAATGAGCAGTTCTTC.